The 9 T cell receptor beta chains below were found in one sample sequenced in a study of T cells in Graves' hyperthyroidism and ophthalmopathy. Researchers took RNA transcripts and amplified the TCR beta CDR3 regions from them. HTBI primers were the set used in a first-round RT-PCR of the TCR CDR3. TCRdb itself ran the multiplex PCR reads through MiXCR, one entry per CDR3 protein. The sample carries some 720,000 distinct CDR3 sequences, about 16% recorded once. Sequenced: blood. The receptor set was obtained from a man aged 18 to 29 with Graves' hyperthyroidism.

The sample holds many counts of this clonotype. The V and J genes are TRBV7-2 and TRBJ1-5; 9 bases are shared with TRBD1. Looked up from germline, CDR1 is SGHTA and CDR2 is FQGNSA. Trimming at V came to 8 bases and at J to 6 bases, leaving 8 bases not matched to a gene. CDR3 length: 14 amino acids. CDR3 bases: TGTGCCAGCGGACCGGGACAGGGCCGTCAGCCCCAGCATTTT. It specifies CASGPGQGRQPQHF. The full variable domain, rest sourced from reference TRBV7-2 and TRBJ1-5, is GAGVSQSPSNKVTEKGKDVELRCDPISGHTALYWYRQSLGQGLEFLIYFQGNSAPDKSGLPSDRFSAERTGGSVSTLTIQRTQQEDSAVYLCASGPGQGRQPQHFGDGTRLSIL.

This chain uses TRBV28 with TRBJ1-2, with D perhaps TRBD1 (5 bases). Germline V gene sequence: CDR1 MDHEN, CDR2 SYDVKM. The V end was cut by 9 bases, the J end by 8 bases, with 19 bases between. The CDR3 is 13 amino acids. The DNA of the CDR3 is TGTGCCAGTCTCGGGACGGCCTGGGGCGGCTACACCTTC. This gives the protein CASLGTAWGGYTF.

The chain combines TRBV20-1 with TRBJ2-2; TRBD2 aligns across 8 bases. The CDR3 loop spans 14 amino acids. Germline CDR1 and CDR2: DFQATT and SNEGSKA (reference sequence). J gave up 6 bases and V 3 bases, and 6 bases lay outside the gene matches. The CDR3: CSASKAGGSGELFF. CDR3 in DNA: TGCAGTGCTAGTAAGGCGGGAGGCTCCGGGGAGCTGTTTTTT.

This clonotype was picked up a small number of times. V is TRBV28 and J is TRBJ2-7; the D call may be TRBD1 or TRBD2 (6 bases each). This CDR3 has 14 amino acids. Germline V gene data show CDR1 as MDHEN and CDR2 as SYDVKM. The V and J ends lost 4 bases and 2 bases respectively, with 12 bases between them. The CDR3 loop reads CASSWKGGTYEQYF. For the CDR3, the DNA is TGTGCCAGCAGTTGGAAGGGGGGAACCTACGAGCAGTACTTC.

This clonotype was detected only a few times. DNA of the CDR3: TGTGCCAGCAGCTTTTCAAGGGGCCGGAATGAGCAGTTCTTC. It specifies CASSFSRGRNEQFF. The V gene is TRBV7-9, the J gene TRBJ2-1, with D perhaps TRBD1 (5 bases). CDR3 size: 14 residues. In germline, CDR1 is SEHNR, CDR2 FQNEAQ (reference sequence). V lost 3 bases, J lost 7 bases, and 13 bases lay in between.

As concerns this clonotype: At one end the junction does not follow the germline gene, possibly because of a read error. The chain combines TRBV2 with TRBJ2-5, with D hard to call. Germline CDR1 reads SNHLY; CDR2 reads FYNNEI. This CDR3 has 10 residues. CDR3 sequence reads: CASSEETQHF. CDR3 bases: TGTGCCAGCAGTGAGGAGACCCAGCACTTC.

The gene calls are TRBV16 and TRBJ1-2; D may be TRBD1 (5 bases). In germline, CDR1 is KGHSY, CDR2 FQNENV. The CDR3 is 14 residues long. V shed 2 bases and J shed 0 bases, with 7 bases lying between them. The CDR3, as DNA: TGTGCCAGCAGCCAAACAGGCCCTAACTATGGCTACACCTTC. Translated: CASSQTGPNYGYTF.

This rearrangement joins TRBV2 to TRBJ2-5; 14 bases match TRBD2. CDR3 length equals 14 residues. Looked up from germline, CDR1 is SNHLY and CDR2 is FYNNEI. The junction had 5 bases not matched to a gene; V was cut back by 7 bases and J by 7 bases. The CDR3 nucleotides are TGTGCCAGCACCGGGACTAGCGGGAGTGGGACCCAGTACTTC. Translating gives CASTGTSGSGTQYF.

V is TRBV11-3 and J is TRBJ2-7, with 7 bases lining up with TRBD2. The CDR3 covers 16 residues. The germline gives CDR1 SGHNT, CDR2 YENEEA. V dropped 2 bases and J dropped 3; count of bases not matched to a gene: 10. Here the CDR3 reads CASSLQLGGSFYEQYF. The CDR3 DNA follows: TGTGCCAGCAGCTTACAGCTAGGCGGGAGTTTCTACGAGCAGTACTTC. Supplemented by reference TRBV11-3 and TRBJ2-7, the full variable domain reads EAGVVQSPRYKIIEKKQPVAFWCNPISGHNTLYWYLQNLGQGPELLIRYENEEAVDDSQLPKDRFSAERLKGVDSTLKIQPAELGDSAVYLCASSLQLGGSFYEQYFGPGTRLTVT.